These 3 T cell receptor beta chains came from one sample sequenced in a study of blood T cell repertoires in COVID-19. Libraries were prepared by immunoSEQ multiplex PCR; TCRdb keeps only in-frame clonotypes and omits some of them. This table holds some 100,000 clones, just under 85% found once. The sequencing sample was made of peripheral blood. These receptors were taken from a woman in her seventies with active or convalescent COVID-19.

This sequence joins TRBV7-2 and TRBJ1-3; TRBD1 might be the D (5 bases). V was cut by 6 bases and J by 3 bases, with 9 bases left in between. This CDR3 has 13 amino acids. Germline values: CDR1 SGHTA, CDR2 FQGNSA. The CDR3 spells CASSRDSGNTIYF. CDR3 DNA sequence: TGTGCCAGCAGTCGCGACAGTGGAAACACCATATATTTT.

This rearrangement joins TRBV28 to TRBJ1-1; a possible D gene is TRBD1 (6 bases). The V gene lost 4 bases and the J gene lost 1 base, with 10 bases spanning the gap. The CDR3 spans 14 residues. Germline lookup yields CDR1 MDHEN and CDR2 SYDVKM. CDR3 residues: CASSSTGKNTEAFF. CDR3 nucleotides: TGTGCCAGCAGTTCAACAGGGAAGAACACTGAAGCTTTCTTT.

The chain joins TRBV7-2 to TRBJ1-5; D possibly corresponds to TRBD1 (5 bases). Germline loops: CDR1 SGHTA, CDR2 FQGNSA. This CDR3 is 16 amino acids long. With 1 base removed from V and 5 bases from J, the gap between germline ends came to 15 bases. The DNA of the CDR3 is TGTGCCAGCAGCTTAGGCTCGGGGGTAGGTTATCAGCCCCAGCATTTT. This codes for CASSLGSGVGYQPQHF.